A single sample is the source of the 17 T cell receptor beta chains below, sequenced in a study of breast tumors, draining lymph nodes, adjacent tissues. One entry per CDR3 protein, called by TCRdb with MiXCR from the multiplex PCR reads. The top ten hold around 6% of the sample, which has under 110,000 distinct CDR3 sequences, about 29% seen once. Breast cancer patients provided tissue from their axillary draining lymph nodes. The sample was axillary lymph node tissue. The receptors originated from a female donor with breast cancer. Some clones in this sample may be carry-over from other donors' samples.

A note on this clonotype: It is likely a read error, because the conserved phenylalanine at the end of the CDR3 is missing. The DNA is left out, because the CDR3 cannot be placed on it with certainty; the CDR3 is given as TCRdb lists it. The V and J genes are TRBV19 and TRBJ2-1; TRBD1 is the table's D call, not checked against the DNA. The CDR3 comprises 16 residues, both ends counted. CDR1 is LNHDA and CDR2 is SQIVND in the germline V gene (reference sequence). The CDR3 loop is CASSMSRGTPGLEEFS.

This clonotype has a count of ten or more. The chain carries TRBV2 and TRBJ2-7; D possibly uses TRBD1 or TRBD2 (5 bases each). V lost 6 bases to trimming and J lost 2 bases, with 14 bases between them. CDR1 and CDR2 from the germline V gene are SNHLY and FYNNEI. This CDR3 spans 14 amino acids. CDR3 sequence (DNA): TGTGCCAGCAGCCCCGGGACGTACGCCTACGAGCAGTACTTC. The encoded protein is CASSPGTYAYEQYF. The entire variable domain, with the rest obtained from reference TRBV2 and TRBJ2-7, is as follows: EPEVTQTPSHQVTQMGQEVILRCVPISNHLYFYWYRQILGQKVEFLVSFYNNEISEKSEIFDDQFSVERPDGSNFTLKIRSTKLEDSAMYFCASSPGTYAYEQYFGPGTRLTVT.

Concerning this clonotype: Sequence at one end of the junction differs from germline and may be a read error. This chain uses TRBV6-2 or TRBV6-3 with TRBJ2-7; a weak D match, TRBD2 (6 bases). Germline V lookup: CDR1 MNHEY, CDR2 SVGEGT. CDR3 length equals 12 residues. CDR3 sequence (DNA): TGTGCCAGCAGCTACGGGGGTTACGGGCAGTACTTC. Its protein product is CASSYGGYGQYF.

In its sample, this clonotype is medium-sized (0.01 to 0.1%). The V gene is TRBV4-1, the J gene TRBJ1-2, with D possibly TRBD1 on 6 matching bases. The CDR3 length is 11 residues. Between the trimmed V and J ends, which lost 11 bases and 6 bases, there was a span of 13 bases. Germline assignment: CDR1 MGHRA and CDR2 YSYEKL. The CDR3 is CASAGGHGYTF. CDR3 sequence (DNA): TGCGCCTCGGCGGGGGGCCATGGCTACACCTTC.

This clonotype was seen at least ten times. The V and J genes are TRBV12-3 or TRBV12-4 and TRBJ2-3; a possible D gene is TRBD2 (6 bases). With 4 bases removed from V and 4 bases from J, the gap between germline ends came to 9 bases. The CDR3 runs to 13 residues. Here the CDR3 reads CASSSGTPDTQYF. In nucleotides, the CDR3 is TGTGCCAGCAGTTCCGGGACTCCAGATACGCAGTATTTT.

This clonotype showed up many times. This may come from a read error, since a much larger clone is one base off. The rearrangement joins TRBV6-1 to TRBJ1-6, with D unresolved. CDR1 and CDR2 (germline): MNHNS, SASEGT. The CDR3 consists of 13 residues. V gave up 3 bases and J gave up 15 bases, with 15 bases separating them. DNA for the CDR3: TGTGCCAGCAGTGAGAAATCAAGGGTTCGCCTCCACTTT. This sequence encodes CASSEKSRVRLHF.

This clonotype has ten or more counts. The gene calls are TRBV6-2 or TRBV6-3 and TRBJ2-2, with 10 bases that match TRBD1. Germline V lookup: CDR1 MNHEY, CDR2 SVGEGT. J gave up 5 bases and V 5 bases, and 8 bases lay outside the gene matches. This CDR3 region has 16 residues. CDR3 region: CASSRRQGAGTGELFF. CDR3 sequence (DNA): TGTGCCAGCAGTCGCCGACAGGGGGCCGGTACCGGGGAGCTGTTTTTT.

This clonotype was picked up a small number of times. This may come from a read error, since a much larger clone is one base off. The V gene is TRBV6-5, the J gene TRBJ1-5, with D possibly TRBD1 on 6 matching bases. The CDR3 runs 14 residues. Germline CDR1 MNHEY, CDR2 SVGAGI. V lost 5 bases to trimming and J lost 3 bases, with 11 bases between them. The CDR3 DNA is TGTGCCAGCAGTCTCACAGGGATCAATCAGCCCCAGCATTTT. Its translation is CASSLTGINQPQHF.

J is TRBJ1-4 and V is TRBV19; D unclear. Trimming stripped 7 bases from V and 7 bases from J, with 13 bases between. Germline CDR1 is LNHDA and CDR2 is SQIVND (reference sequence). CDR3 length equals 13 residues. For the CDR3, the DNA is TGTGCCAGTACCTCCATGGTGAGTGAAAAACTGTTTTTT. This translates into CASTSMVSEKLFF.

This clonotype has at least ten counts. This could be a read error, since a much larger clone is one nucleotide away. The rearrangement uses TRBV14 and TRBJ2-7, with 9 bases aligning to TRBD2. This CDR3 spans 17 amino acids. CDR1 is SGHDN, CDR2 FVKESK, per germline. The J segment lost 6 bases and the V segment lost 4 bases, leaving 16 bases of the junction unmatched. The CDR3 DNA reads TGTGCCAGCAGCCCGACCAGGGGAGAGCGGGGGGCCTCCGAGCAGTACTTC. It translates to CASSPTRGERGASEQYF. Combining the CDR3 with reference TRBV14 and TRBJ2-7 gives the whole variable domain EAGVTQFPSHSVIEKGQTVTLRCDPISGHDNLYWYRRVMGKEIKFLLHFVKESKQDESGMPNNRFLAERTGGTYSTLKVQPAELEDSGVYFCASSPTRGERGASEQYFGPGTRLTVT.

There are many counts of this clonotype. V and J are TRBV20-1 and TRBJ2-7; D tentatively reads TRBD1 or TRBD2 (6 bases each). The CDR3 has 12 amino acids. Trimming left V 2 bases short and J 6 bases short, with 11 bases between. In germline, CDR1 is DFQATT, CDR2 SNEGSKA (reference sequence). CDR3 sequence: CSARPQGGEQYF. The CDR3 DNA reads as TGCAGTGCTAGACCACAGGGAGGCGAGCAGTACTTC.

At least ten counts were recorded for this clonotype. The chain employs TRBV3-1 and TRBJ1-2; no definite D call. Per germline, CDR1 LGHDT and CDR2 YNNKEL (reference sequence). Trimming took off 4 bases at V and 2 bases at J, with 11 bases between the two ends. This CDR3 contains 14 residues. CDR3 in amino acids: CASSRQALNYGYTF. CDR3 DNA: TGTGCCAGCAGCCGGCAGGCGCTAAACTATGGCTACACCTTC.

This clonotype was observed many times. CDR3 DNA sequence: TGTGCCAGCAGTTTTACAGGGGCCTACGAGCAGTACTTC. This encodes CASSFTGAYEQYF. This chain uses TRBV27 with TRBJ2-7; 7 bases match TRBD1. Per germline, CDR1 MNHEY and CDR2 SMNVEV (reference sequence). With V trimmed by 3 bases and J by 2 bases, 1 base remained unmatched. This CDR3 spans 13 amino acids.

This clonotype was seen repeatedly, ten times or more. The chain employs TRBV15 and TRBJ2-1; no firm D call. The CDR3 has 12 residues. CDR1 and CDR2 (germline): LNHNV, YYDKDF (reference sequence). The ends were cut back, 0 bases at V and 9 bases at J, with 6 bases in the middle. Written as DNA, the CDR3 is TGTGCCACCAGCAGAGAGTGGGTTGAGCAGTTCTTC. This sequence encodes CATSREWVEQFF.

Note on this clonotype: With a much larger clone just one base away, this may be a read error. The V and J genes are TRBV6-1 and TRBJ1-5, with D perhaps matching TRBD1 (5 bases). The CDR3 covers 15 residues. CDR1 is MNHNS, CDR2 SASEGT, per germline. The CDR3 DNA reads as TGTGCCAGCAGTCAAGCGCTGTATCCAGGGCAGCCCCAGCATTTT. It is translated as CASSQALYPGQPQHF.

The chain carries TRBV28 and TRBJ2-5; 10 positions match TRBD2. Losses at the gene ends were 3 bases for V and 5 bases for J; bases not matched to a gene: 15. The CDR3 has 18 residues. CDR1 is MDHEN, CDR2 SYDVKM, per germline. CDR3 nucleotides: TGTGCCAGCAGTTTTATAGGACAGGGACTAGCGTACGGGGAGACCCAGTACTTC. Amino acid sequence: CASSFIGQGLAYGETQYF.

This clonotype was seen many times. This chain joins TRBV5-4 and TRBJ2-1; TRBD2 matches at 14 bases. In germline, CDR1 is SGHNT, CDR2 YYREEE (reference sequence). CDR3 length: 16 amino acids. After removal of 3 bases from V and 8 bases from J, the junction contained 7 bases not matched to a gene. CDR3 amino acids: CASSSTSGRAGDEQFF. CDR3 nucleotide sequence: TGTGCCAGCAGCTCGACTAGCGGGAGGGCCGGAGATGAGCAGTTCTTC.